The TCR beta chain described here comes from a study of blood T cell repertoires in COVID-19. Looking at the study overall: In each case, the material was cDNA or gDNA derived from T cells, B-cell-depleted T cells, or PBMCs.

Data came from immunoSEQ multiplex PCR; TCRdb stores just in-frame clones and leaves some out. The sample includes fewer than 450,000 clones, less than 95% of them seen just once. The table lists this clone with a few counts. The CDR3 extends over 14 amino acids. V gave up 1 base and J gave up 8 bases; unmatched junction bases: 4. Germline assignment: CDR1 SGHNT and CDR2 YENEEA. Enrolled through a virtual design, the participants were between about 18 and 100 years of age and came from 24 US areas. Recovery among Cohort 3 donors was established by two negative PCRs, clearance, or symptom resolution. This clonotype originated in a man aged 18 to 30 who had recovered from COVID-19. The sequenced sample consisted of PBMCs or T cells enriched from blood (not recorded which). The rearrangement links TRBV11-3 to TRBJ1-4; 7 bases agree with TRBD1. CDR3 region: CASSLVGDREKLFF. DNA for the CDR3: TGTGCCAGCAGCTTAGTGGGGGACAGAGAAAAACTGTTTTTT.